The entry below gives a single TCR beta chain sequence along with its context. The data belong to a study of technical replicates of blood from a few donors. Germline-derived CDR1 and CDR2 are SGHRS and YFSETQ. The J segment lost 4 bases and the V segment lost 1 base, leaving 10 bases of the junction unmatched. CDR3 length: 17 amino acids. Only in-frame clones appear in the TCRdb table, and some are missing; sequencing was by immunoSEQ multiplex PCR. Among around 76,000 clones listed, over 75% were seen once. This clonotype originated in a human donor in good health. The gene calls are TRBV5-1 and TRBJ2-3, with 9 positions matching TRBD2. Input material: T cells isolated from PBMCs. The CDR3 region is CASSLSLAGGSPDTQYF. The CDR3 DNA follows: TGCGCCAGCAGCTTGTCACTAGCGGGTGGTTCCCCAGATACGCAGTATTTT. The full variable domain, its missing parts supplied by reference TRBV5-1 and TRBJ2-3, is KAGVTQTPRYLIKTRGQQVTLSCSPISGHRSVSWYQQTPGQGLQFLFEYFSETQRNKGNFPGRFSGRQFSNSRSEMNVSTLELGDSALYLCASSLSLAGGSPDTQYFGPGTRLTVL.